One and the same sample provided the 20 T cell receptor beta chains below, sequenced in a study of blood T cells in healthy people across ages. Through a sample-barcoded 5' primer and a J-beta primer mix, a second PCR was run for about 7 to 12 cycles. One entry per CDR3 protein, called by TCRdb with MiXCR from the 5' RACE reads. The sample yields around 940,000 distinct CDR3 sequences, just over 50% seen once. Sequences were obtained from blood. The origin of the receptors is a woman in her sixties or seventies in good health.

The chain couples TRBV5-1 to TRBJ2-7; D perhaps matches TRBD2 (6 bases). The end of the DNA is better explained by TRBJ2-5, so the J call may be wrong. The CDR3 contains 12 residues. Germline lookup yields CDR1 SGHRS and CDR2 YFSETQ. The CDR3 protein is CASRRREETQYF. In DNA form, the CDR3 reads TGCGCCAGCAGGCGGAGGGAAGAGACCCAGTACTTC.

This clonotype was seen a single time. The junction and the germline gene differ at one end; a read error may be behind it. The rearrangement joins TRBV25-1 to TRBJ1-4; D uncertain. The V gene's germline CDR1 is MGHDK and CDR2 SYGVNS. The CDR3 is 22 amino acids. CDR3 coding DNA: TGTGCCAGCAGTGAATATTGGGGTTTTGGTACCGGTTTCGATGTTACTATTGAAAAACTGTTTTTT. Encoded protein: CASSEYWGFGTGFDVTIEKLFF.

This rearrangement joins TRBV28 to TRBJ2-7, with a tentative D call TRBD1 (6 bases). The CDR3 runs to 19 residues. Looked up from germline, CDR1 is MDHEN and CDR2 is SYDVKM. V gave up 4 bases and J gave up 4 bases, with 29 bases separating them. The CDR3 coding sequence is TGTGCCAGCAGTTCCTCCTTCTTTAGGGCCAGGGGAAGGGCTTACGAGCAGTACTTC. Translation gives CASSSSFFRARGRAYEQYF.

This clonotype has just a few counts. The chain recombines TRBV7-9 with TRBJ1-2, with D unclear. The CDR3 has 14 residues. V lost 2 bases and J lost 4, with 11 bases in between. The germline V gene has CDR1 SEHNR and CDR2 FQNEAQ (reference sequence). The CDR3 loop is CASSLMGAGYGYTF. CDR3 in DNA: TGTGCCAGCAGCTTAATGGGTGCTGGCTATGGCTACACCTTC. The full variable domain, with the rest looked up from reference TRBV7-9 and TRBJ1-2, is DTGVSQNPRHKITKRGQNVTFRCDPISEHNRLYWYRQTLGQGPEFLTYFQNEAQLEKSRLLSDRFSAERPKGSFSTLEIQRTEQGDSAMYLCASSLMGAGYGYTFGSGTRLTVV.

About this clonotype: Relative to the germline gene, one junction end is altered; a read error may explain this. V and J are TRBV20-1 and TRBJ2-1, with 9 nucleotides matching TRBD1. The germline V gene has CDR1 DFQATT and CDR2 SNEGSKA (reference sequence). The CDR3 has 15 amino acids. The CDR3 DNA sequence: TGCAGTGCTGGAGACGGGACAGGGACCATCCATGAGCAGTTCTTC. It codes for CSAGDGTGTIHEQFF.

In this sample, this clonotype turned up once. The gene calls are TRBV12-3 or TRBV12-4 and TRBJ2-5; TRBD1 aligns across 12 bases. V was clipped by 5 bases and J by 5 bases; unmatched bases: 9. The CDR3 totals 16 residues. CDR3 DNA sequence: TGTGCCAGCAGTCCCGGAGGGACAGGGGGCGCGGAGACCCAGTACTTC. It is translated as CASSPGGTGGAETQYF.

A remark on this clonotype: A clone one base away is much larger, so this may be a read error. The rearrangement joins TRBV4-2 to TRBJ2-1; 8 nucleotides match TRBD2. CDR3 size: 16 residues. From germline, CDR1 is LGHNA and CDR2 YNFKEQ. The CDR3 loop is CASSQAGGGIYKEQFF. The CDR3 nucleotides read TGTGCCAGCAGCCAAGCGGGAGGGGGGATATACAAGGAGCAGTTCTTC.

This rearrangement joins TRBV30 to TRBJ2-7, with TRBD2 matching over 8 bases. Germline CDR1 reads GTSNPN; CDR2 reads SVGIG (reference sequence). V was pared by 1 base and J by 3 bases, with 14 bases of the junction left unmatched. The CDR3 extends over 17 amino acids. The CDR3: CAWSGYSGRASGYEQYF. The CDR3 DNA reads TGTGCCTGGAGTGGATACAGCGGGAGAGCTTCTGGCTACGAGCAGTACTTC.

The chain carries TRBV25-1 and TRBJ2-2; tentative D call: TRBD1 (8 bases). The CDR3 spans 16 residues. CDR1 is MGHDK, CDR2 SYGVNS, per germline. V shed 6 bases and J shed 6 bases, with 20 bases lying between them. This chain's CDR3 is CASRRSGTGSAGELFF. As DNA, the CDR3 is TGTGCCAGCAGGAGAAGCGGGACAGGCTCTGCCGGGGAGCTGTTTTTT. The variable domain in full, with the rest retrieved from reference TRBV25-1 and TRBJ2-2, is EADIYQTPRYLVIGTGKKITLECSQTMGHDKMYWYQQDPGMELHLIHYSYGVNSTEKGDLSSESTVSRIRTEHFPLTLESARPSHTSQYLCASRRSGTGSAGELFFGEGSRLTVL.

This clonotype was seen a handful of times. The chain couples TRBV20-1 to TRBJ2-1; tentative D call: TRBD2 (5 bases). There are 14 residues in the CDR3. Germline V gene lookup returns CDR1 DFQATT and CDR2 SNEGSKA (reference sequence). Trimming took 3 bases from V and 5 from J, leaving 14 bases between them. The CDR3 sequence: CSASRRVTDNEQFF. CDR3 sequence (DNA): TGCAGTGCTAGTCGGCGGGTGACCGACAATGAGCAGTTCTTC.

There are a few counts of this clonotype. The chain joins TRBV5-1 to TRBJ2-2, with D perhaps TRBD2 (5 bases). This CDR3 has 14 residues. Trimming removed 0 bases at V and 7 bases at J, with 10 bases between. Germline CDR1 is SGHRS and CDR2 is YFSETQ. CDR3 in DNA: TGCGCCAGCAGCTTGGGGACTGTGAGCGGGGAGCTGTTTTTT. Protein: CASSLGTVSGELFF. Filled out from reference TRBV5-1 and TRBJ2-2, the complete variable domain reads KAGVTQTPRYLIKTRGQQVTLSCSPISGHRSVSWYQQTPGQGLQFLFEYFSETQRNKGNFPGRFSGRQFSNSRSEMNVSTLELGDSALYLCASSLGTVSGELFFGEGSRLTVL.

This clonotype was observed once. In DNA form, the CDR3 reads TGTGCCAGCAGCCAGGTTGGGGGCGCGGCTGAAGCTTTCTTT. Its translation is CASSQVGGAAEAFF. This sequence joins TRBV4-2 and TRBJ1-1; D perhaps matches TRBD1 (6 bases). The CDR3 has 14 amino acids. V lost 3 bases to trimming and J lost 6 bases, with 14 bases between them. Germline lookup yields CDR1 LGHNA and CDR2 YNFKEQ.

The chain recombines TRBV20-1 with TRBJ2-7; 7 bases line up with TRBD1. V lost 4 bases to trimming and J lost 1 base; unmatched junction nucleotides: 1. Germline loops: CDR1 DFQATT, CDR2 SNEGSKA (reference sequence). This CDR3 region has 12 residues. This chain's CDR3 is CSAMDRSYEQYF. As DNA, the CDR3 is TGCAGTGCTATGGACAGGTCCTACGAGCAGTACTTC.

The chain is built from TRBV4-3 and TRBJ2-2, with D uncertain. Germline CDR1 LGHNA, CDR2 YSLEER. The V and J ends lost 1 base and 5 bases respectively, with 8 bases between them. The CDR3 extends over 14 amino acids. DNA for the CDR3: TGCGCCAGCAGCCAAGCTTGGCTAACCGGGGAGCTGTTTTTT. Protein product: CASSQAWLTGELFF.

The V and J genes are TRBV7-2 and TRBJ2-5; perhaps TRBD1 as D (6 bases). Per the germline V gene, CDR1 is SGHTA and CDR2 is FQGNSA. V dropped 2 bases and J dropped 9 bases, with 22 bases sitting between them. The CDR3 sequence is 16 residues long. This CDR3 reads CASSLNPQAGVSAQYF. The CDR3 DNA follows: TGTGCCAGCAGCTTAAATCCGCAGGCAGGGGTTTCGGCCCAGTACTTC.

CDR3 in DNA: TGCGCCAGCCGCCTGACGGGACGGACCTCCTACGAGCAGTACTTC. It specifies CASRLTGRTSYEQYF. The chain couples TRBV5-1 to TRBJ2-7; D possibly matches TRBD1 or TRBD2 (5 bases each). This CDR3 contains 15 residues. The germline V gene has CDR1 SGHRS and CDR2 YFSETQ. Trimming removed 7 bases at V and 0 bases at J, with 17 bases between.

The chain joins TRBV27 to TRBJ2-5; 10 positions agree with TRBD2. V dropped 2 bases and J dropped 1; count of bases not matched to a gene: 10. This CDR3 contains 18 residues. The V gene's germline CDR1 is MNHEY and CDR2 SMNVEV (reference sequence). The CDR3 sequence: CASSLGLSASGSQETQYF. CDR3 nucleotide sequence: TGTGCCAGCAGTTTAGGCCTTTCGGCTAGCGGGAGCCAAGAGACCCAGTACTTC.

This sequence joins TRBV7-9 and TRBJ2-3; D may be TRBD2 (5 bases). Looked up from germline, CDR1 is SEHNR and CDR2 is FQNEAQ (reference sequence). The V end was cut by 5 bases, the J end by 5 bases, with 11 bases between. There are 13 residues in the CDR3. Written as DNA, the CDR3 is TGTGCCAGCAGCCGAGGGTTTGGAGATACGCAGTATTTT. Protein sequence: CASSRGFGDTQYF.

V gene TRBV5-8 combines with J gene TRBJ1-2, with D perhaps TRBD1 (5 bases). The CDR3 spans 13 residues. Germline V gene lookup returns CDR1 SGHTS and CDR2 YDEGEE. V lost 0 bases to trimming and J lost 8 bases, with 11 bases between them. The CDR3 DNA reads as TGTGCCAGCAGCTTGGTCAGGGTTGGCGGCTACACCTTC. Translating it yields CASSLVRVGGYTF.

The V call is TRBV9, the J call TRBJ2-7; the D is unclear. This CDR3 has 15 residues. With 4 bases removed from V and 2 bases from J, the gap between germline ends came to 16 bases. The germline gives CDR1 SGDLS, CDR2 YYNGEE. CDR3 sequence reads: CASSLGPSDAYEQYF. The DNA of the CDR3 is TGTGCCAGCAGCCTCGGACCGAGTGACGCCTACGAGCAGTACTTC.